This T cell receptor (beta chain) was retrieved from a study of shared clonotypes between healthy human individuals. The table came from immunoSEQ multiplex PCR; TCRdb's copy has only in-frame clones and leaves some out. The sample holds some 790,000 clones, over 55% seen once. Findings and limits, study-wide: Generally, estimated richness proved larger in naive subsets than it did in memory subsets. The naive CD4 repertoires of a handful of donors were compared, and around 5% of clonotypes were shared.

V lost 4 bases to trimming and J lost 2 bases; unmatched junction nucleotides: 6. Germline V gives CDR1 SNHLY, CDR2 FYNNEI. The CDR3 loop spans 15 amino acids. HIV-negative, healthy adults without recent acute infections or vaccinations were the donors. As for this clone: Its antigen is unknown.

The V and J genes are TRBV2 and TRBJ2-7; 9 positions agree with TRBD2. This clonotype originated in a woman in her 30s in good health. Sequenced sample: memory CD4+ T cells sorted from blood. Specified subset: CD45RA-negative fraction. CDR3 sequence reads: CASSGLAAVPYEQYF. In nucleotides, the CDR3 is TGTGCCAGCAGTGGACTAGCGGCGGTACCCTACGAGCAGTACTTC.